What follows are 20 T cell receptor beta chains derived from one specimen sequenced in a study of blood T cell repertoires in COVID-19. TCRdb keeps only in-frame clones here, not all; method: immunoSEQ multiplex PCR. Of 70,000 to 80,000 clones in the sample, around 80% were seen once. Sample: peripheral blood. The receptors were sampled from an elderly woman with acute or convalescent COVID-19.

This clone occurred once. V and J are TRBV7-2 and TRBJ2-1, with 15 positions matching TRBD2. In germline, CDR1 is SGHTA, CDR2 FQGNSA. Trimming cost V 5 bases and J 9 bases; bases outside gene matches: 17. CDR3 length equals 19 residues. CDR3 sequence: CASSPNTRTSGRAWFEQFF. In DNA, the CDR3 is TGTGCCAGCAGCCCGAACACCCGGACTAGCGGGAGGGCCTGGTTTGAGCAGTTCTTC. Full variable domain (outside the CDR3, taken from reference TRBV7-2 and TRBJ2-1): GAGVSQSPSNKVTEKGKDVELRCDPISGHTALYWYRQSLGQGLEFLIYFQGNSAPDKSGLPSDRFSAERTGGSVSTLTIQRTQQEDSAVYLCASSPNTRTSGRAWFEQFFGPGTRLTVL.

The chain links TRBV19 to TRBJ1-2; D gene uncertain. CDR3 size: 14 residues. Looked up from germline, CDR1 is LNHDA and CDR2 is SQIVND (reference sequence). V dropped 8 bases and J dropped 4 bases, with 17 bases sitting between them. CDR3 nucleotides: TGTGCCAGTCAGGAAAACCCCTTTTTCTATGGCTACACCTTC. Amino acid sequence: CASQENPFFYGYTF.

The chain employs TRBV19 and TRBJ2-1, with D uncertain. Germline CDR1 is LNHDA and CDR2 is SQIVND (reference sequence). The V end was cut by 5 bases, the J end by 7 bases, with 9 bases between. The CDR3 has 12 amino acids. The CDR3 sequence: CASSLRRNEQFF. The DNA for the CDR3 is TGTGCCAGTAGTCTGCGTCGGAATGAGCAGTTCTTC.

The J gene is TRBJ2-5, the V gene TRBV5-1; 7 bases are a match to TRBD1. Germline V gene sequence: CDR1 SGHRS, CDR2 YFSETQ. V shed 0 bases, J shed 5 bases, and the junction held 7 bases outside the gene matches. The CDR3 runs to 15 residues. CDR3 residues: CASSLGDRAGETQYF. The CDR3 region has the DNA TGCGCCAGCAGCTTGGGTGACAGGGCTGGGGAGACCCAGTACTTC.

This clone was recorded once. The CDR3 bases are TGTGCCACCAGCGGGGGGGCGCTTGTCGAGCAGTACTTC. Encoded protein: CATSGGALVEQYF. The rearrangement joins TRBV15 to TRBJ2-7, with D perhaps matching TRBD2 (7 bases). Trimming shortened V by 5 bases and J by 6 bases, and 14 bases separated the two germline ends. CDR1 is LNHNV and CDR2 is YYDKDF in the germline V gene (reference sequence). The CDR3 extends over 13 amino acids.

This clone occurred once. The chain joins TRBV7-2 to TRBJ1-2; no reliable D call. The ends were cut back, 1 base at V and 5 bases at J, with 14 bases in the middle. The CDR3 contains 15 residues. Germline V CDR1 and CDR2: SGHTA, FQGNSA. This chain's CDR3 is CASSLDAVPYYGYTF. The CDR3 nucleotides are TGTGCCAGCAGCTTAGATGCAGTGCCTTATTATGGCTACACCTTC.

The chain couples TRBV28 to TRBJ1-5; 7 bases map to TRBD1. The V and J ends lost 4 bases and 7 bases, in that order; junction bases with no gene match: 10. Looked up from germline, CDR1 is MDHEN and CDR2 is SYDVKM. This CDR3 region has 15 residues. DNA for the CDR3: TGTGCCAGCAGTTCGTACGACAGGGCCGGACAGCCCCAGCATTTT. It is translated as CASSSYDRAGQPQHF.

The gene calls are TRBV28 and TRBJ2-3, with 9 bases that match TRBD2. The CDR3 consists of 15 residues. Unmatched junction bases numbered 6, after V lost 4 bases and J lost 4 bases. CDR1 and CDR2 (germline): MDHEN, SYDVKM. The CDR3 loop is CASSWDSGSPDTQYF. For the CDR3, the DNA is TGTGCCAGCAGTTGGGATAGCGGGAGCCCAGATACGCAGTATTTT.

V is TRBV27 and J is TRBJ2-7, with 7 bases matching TRBD1. The CDR3 sequence is 15 residues long. Germline-derived CDR1 and CDR2 are MNHEY and SMNVEV (reference sequence). Germline trimming cut 6 bases from V and 3 bases from J; bases unmatched to any gene: 11. The CDR3 region is CASSPYGTVFYEQYF. Written as DNA, the CDR3 is TGTGCCAGCAGCCCCTACGGGACAGTGTTCTACGAGCAGTACTTC.

The chain is built from TRBV4-2 and TRBJ2-3; 8 bases are shared with TRBD2. The CDR3 covers 16 residues. CDR1 is LGHNA and CDR2 is YNFKEQ in the germline V gene. V lost 8 bases to trimming and J lost 2 bases; unmatched junction nucleotides: 12. CDR3 sequence: CASLGRLAGFTDTQYF. In DNA form, the CDR3 reads TGTGCCAGCCTAGGGAGGCTAGCGGGCTTCACAGATACGCAGTATTTT.

The V and J genes are TRBV27 and TRBJ2-7; 7 positions agree with TRBD2. Losses at the gene ends were 4 bases for V and 3 bases for J; bases not matched to a gene: 9. The CDR3 consists of 15 residues. Germline CDR1 MNHEY, CDR2 SMNVEV (reference sequence). CDR3 amino acids: CASSSIAGLLYEQYF. The CDR3 nucleotides read TGTGCCAGCAGTTCCATAGCGGGCCTCCTCTACGAGCAGTACTTC.

This chain uses TRBV7-9 with TRBJ1-5; no clear D. The CDR3 totals 16 residues. V was cut by 5 bases and J by 5 bases, with 19 bases left in between. Germline CDR1 SEHNR, CDR2 FQNEAQ (reference sequence). CDR3 coding DNA: TGTGCCAGCAGCCCTCCCGGTTCCTACGTGGATCAGCCCCAGCATTTT. The encoded protein is CASSPPGSYVDQPQHF.

This chain uses TRBV30 with TRBJ2-5; 8 bases are a match to TRBD1. The V gene end was trimmed by 3 bases and the J gene end by 2 bases; junction bases not matched to a gene: 11. The CDR3 is made up of 16 amino acids. The germline gives CDR1 GTSNPN, CDR2 SVGIG (reference sequence). CDR3 amino acids: CAWSRPTGGRQETQYF. The CDR3 DNA sequence: TGTGCCTGGAGCCGCCCCACAGGGGGGAGGCAAGAGACCCAGTACTTC.

This rearrangement joins TRBV5-4 to TRBJ1-1; 10 positions agree with TRBD1. CDR3 size: 17 residues. Germline V CDR1 and CDR2: SGHNT, YYREEE (reference sequence). V was clipped by 1 base and J by 4 bases; unmatched bases: 10. The CDR3 DNA reads as TGTGCCAGCAGCTTGCTGGGGGACAGGGGTGAGGGCACTGAAGCTTTCTTT. This encodes CASSLLGDRGEGTEAFF.

As DNA, the CDR3 is TGTGCCAGCAGTTTCCGCGTCTCCAGCACAGATACGCAGTATTTT. This sequence encodes CASSFRVSSTDTQYF. The chain is built from TRBV27 and TRBJ2-3, with unresolved D. The germline V gene encodes CDR1 MNHEY and CDR2 SMNVEV (reference sequence). CDR3 length equals 15 residues. V was trimmed by 3 bases and J by 0 bases, leaving 10 bases between them.

This chain joins TRBV7-2 and TRBJ1-5; D not resolved. The germline V gene encodes CDR1 SGHTA and CDR2 FQGNSA. This CDR3 has 15 amino acids. V was clipped by 1 base and J by 5 bases, with 12 bases between them. The CDR3 loop reads CASSLVGSGYQPQHF. The CDR3 DNA reads TGTGCCAGCAGCTTAGTGGGGAGTGGATATCAGCCCCAGCATTTT.

The chain couples TRBV10-3 to TRBJ1-3; 9 bases fit TRBD1. The CDR3 is made up of 14 amino acids. The V segment lost 6 bases and the J segment 2 bases; nucleotides outside the gene matches: 2. In germline, CDR1 is ENHRY, CDR2 SYGVKD. The CDR3 loop reads CAISGQGTGNTIYF. The CDR3 coding sequence is TGTGCCATCAGCGGACAGGGGACTGGAAACACCATATATTTT.

The chain combines TRBV27 with TRBJ1-5; D is possibly TRBD1 (6 bases). Trimming took 6 bases from V and 3 from J, leaving 15 bases between them. Germline CDR1 is MNHEY and CDR2 is SMNVEV (reference sequence). The CDR3 runs to 15 residues. This CDR3 is CASRLTQGFNQPQHF. DNA for the CDR3: TGTGCCAGCAGACTAACACAGGGCTTCAATCAGCCCCAGCATTTT.

The chain couples TRBV5-6 to TRBJ1-3, with a weak D call TRBD1 (6 bases). Deletions cut 4 bases from V and 0 bases from J, with 11 bases between. The CDR3 totals 15 residues. Looked up from germline, CDR1 is SGHDT and CDR2 is YYEEEE. This chain's CDR3 is CASSGGTPSGNTIYF. The CDR3 DNA reads TGTGCCAGCAGCGGTGGGACACCCTCTGGAAACACCATATATTTT. Full variable domain (rest looked up from reference TRBV5-6 and TRBJ1-3): DAGVTQSPTHLIKTRGQQVTLRCSPKSGHDTVSWYQQALGQGPQFIFQYYEEEERQRGNFPDRFSGHQFPNYSSELNVNALLLGDSALYLCASSGGTPSGNTIYFGEGSWLTVV.

V and J are TRBV27 and TRBJ2-7; 9 bases line up with TRBD2. CDR1 and CDR2 from the germline V gene are MNHEY and SMNVEV (reference sequence). J gave up 6 bases and V 5 bases, and 11 bases lay outside the gene matches. The CDR3 totals 15 residues. The CDR3 loop reads CASSGSSGAPREQYF. CDR3 sequence (DNA): TGTGCCAGCAGTGGATCTAGCGGGGCCCCCCGCGAGCAGTACTTC.